This T cell receptor (beta chain) was documented in a study of shared clonotypes between healthy human individuals. CD45RA+ naive and CD45RA-negative memory subsets were separated from CD4+ cells. Concerning this clone itself: Its antigen is currently unknown.

Whole-study results and caveats: Blood was the sole source, and tissue repertoires probably differ.

Original processing methods: Without quality scores, immunoSEQ junctional reads could not be filtered like full-length reads. The data were produced by immunoSEQ multiplex PCR, yet TCRdb's version contains in-frame clones alone and is incomplete. V, J and clone size are those of that table, while D and trimming were read from the DNA. Among about 600,000 clones, approximately 97% were seen once, and the ten largest hold about 0.06%. This receptor was obtained from a woman aged 25 to 39 in good health. The sequenced sample consisted of naive CD4+ T cells sorted from blood. The sample's subset: CD45RA+ positively selected.

CDR3 in DNA: TGTGCCAGCGGGGGGATGCTAGGGGAGACCCAGTACTTC. It codes for CASGGMLGETQYF. The gene calls are TRBV27 and TRBJ2-5; perhaps TRBD2 as D (6 bases). Germline V CDR1 and CDR2: MNHEY, SMNVEV (reference sequence). CDR3 length: 13 amino acids. V lost 8 bases to trimming and J lost 5 bases, with 15 bases between them.